The 10 T cell receptor beta chains listed next were all sequenced from one sample in a study of cytomegalovirus exposure and HLA in healthy donors. Clones were read by immunoSEQ multiplex PCR, and TCRdb kept only the in-frame ones, dropping some. The sample holds about 360,000 clones, more than 80% seen once. The source material was PBMCs. The receptors shown here come from a woman aged 18 to 35 in good health and CMV-seronegative.

V gene TRBV27 combines with J gene TRBJ2-3; 7 bases agree with TRBD2. The J segment lost 8 bases and the V segment lost 7 bases, leaving 9 bases of the junction unmatched. Germline lookup yields CDR1 MNHEY and CDR2 SMNVEV (reference sequence). CDR3 length equals 13 residues. CDR3 nucleotides: TGTGCCAGCACCATTGCTAGCGGTAGTACGCAGTATTTT. Protein product: CASTIASGSTQYF.

This clone occurred once. This sequence joins TRBV6-1 and TRBJ2-6; possibly TRBD1 for D (6 bases). V shed 3 bases and J shed 2 bases, with 11 bases lying between them. The CDR3 covers 16 residues. The germline gives CDR1 MNHNS, CDR2 SASEGT. The CDR3: CASSDVTGTGANVLTF. CDR3 in DNA: TGTGCCAGCAGTGATGTAACAGGGACTGGGGCCAACGTCCTGACTTTC.

V is TRBV5-1 and J is TRBJ2-3, with D maybe TRBD1 (5 bases). The V and J ends lost 0 bases and 6 bases respectively, with 14 bases between them. The CDR3 contains 15 residues. Germline V gene sequence: CDR1 SGHRS, CDR2 YFSETQ. DNA for the CDR3: TGCGCCAGCAGCTTGGGGGTAGGGGCCTACGATACGCAGTATTTT. Its protein is CASSLGVGAYDTQYF.

This CDR3 is CASSLPLTDSLNYGYTF. In DNA form, the CDR3 reads TGTGCCAGCAGCCTGCCTCTGACCGACTCCCTAAACTATGGCTACACCTTC. The gene calls are TRBV7-9 and TRBJ1-2, with D hard to call. The germline gives CDR1 SEHNR, CDR2 FQNEAQ (reference sequence). This CDR3 has 17 residues. V was shortened by 5 bases and J by 2 bases, with 21 bases between the two germline ends. Combining the CDR3 with reference TRBV7-9 and TRBJ1-2 gives the whole variable domain DTGVSQNPRHKITKRGQNVTFRCDPISEHNRLYWYRQTLGQGPEFLTYFQNEAQLEKSRLLSDRFSAERPKGSFSTLEIQRTEQGDSAMYLCASSLPLTDSLNYGYTFGSGTRLTVV.

V and J are TRBV6-5 and TRBJ2-5; no definite D call. With 2 bases removed from V and 1 base from J, the gap between germline ends came to 14 bases. CDR1 MNHEY and CDR2 SVGAGI come from the germline V gene. The length of the CDR3 is 16 residues. In DNA form, the CDR3 reads TGTGCCAGCAGTTACCTCGCTCGAACAGCCCAAGAGACCCAGTACTTC. Encoded protein: CASSYLARTAQETQYF.

DNA for the CDR3: TGTGCCAGCACCCCCGGGTCGGCGGTCCCCTTCTTT. Translated, it gives CASTPGSAVPFF. The chain couples TRBV7-9 to TRBJ1-1; no firm D call. V was clipped by 7 bases and J by 14 bases, with 20 bases between them. CDR3 length equals 12 residues. From germline, CDR1 is SEHNR and CDR2 FQNEAQ (reference sequence). Filled out from reference TRBV7-9 and TRBJ1-1, the complete variable domain reads DTGVSQNPRHKITKRGQNVTFRCDPISEHNRLYWYRQTLGQGPEFLTYFQNEAQLEKSRLLSDRFSAERPKGSFSTLEIQRTEQGDSAMYLCASTPGSAVPFFGQGTRLTVV.

The V call is TRBV6-1, the J call TRBJ2-2, with D uncertain. CDR3 length: 12 residues. Trimming cost V 2 bases and J 8 bases, with 6 bases left between them. Germline CDR1 and CDR2: MNHNS and SASEGT. The CDR3: CASSEIRGELFF. The CDR3, as DNA: TGTGCCAGCAGTGAAATTCGGGGGGAGCTGTTTTTT.

The chain links TRBV28 to TRBJ1-1; 10 bases map to TRBD1. V trimming: 10 bases; J trimming: 4 bases; junction bases outside the gene matches: 12. The CDR3 is made up of 15 amino acids. Germline loops: CDR1 MDHEN, CDR2 SYDVKM. The CDR3: CATKTGGGGSTEAFF. Here the CDR3 DNA reads TGTGCCACCAAGACAGGGGGCGGCGGGAGCACTGAAGCTTTCTTT.

About this clone itself: At one end the junction does not follow the germline gene, possibly because of a read error. The chain uses TRBV10-2 and TRBJ2-7, with unresolved D. Per germline, CDR1 WSHSY and CDR2 SAAADI. The CDR3 loop spans 11 amino acids. Here the CDR3 reads CASSVSSEQYF. In nucleotides, the CDR3 is TGCGCCAGCAGTGTCTCCTCCGAGCAGTACTTC.

The rearrangement joins TRBV29-1 to TRBJ2-7; a possible D gene is TRBD1 (5 bases). V lost 5 bases and J lost 2, with 16 bases in between. The CDR3 consists of 14 residues. Germline CDR1 is SQVTM and CDR2 is ANQGSEA. DNA for the CDR3: TGCAGCGTTACCCACTCCGTAGGGGCCTACGAGCAGTACTTC. It encodes CSVTHSVGAYEQYF.